This entry lists 28 T cell receptor beta chains sequenced from one sample in a study of memory CD4+ T cells and cytomegalovirus serostatus. Produced via immunoSEQ multiplex PCR; TCRdb's table is partial and in-frame only. The data contain about 38,000 clones, 79% of them singletons. The sort gate was single viable CD3+CD4+CD8-CD45RO+ cells for memory CD4+ T cells. The source material was memory CD4+ T cells from blood. The source of these receptors is an adult in good health and CMV-seropositive.

The CDR3 DNA is TGTGCCAGCAGCTTATTGGCGGCGGAGAATTCACCCCTCCACTTT. Translation gives CASSLLAAENSPLHF. This chain links TRBV7-2 with TRBJ1-6, with unresolved D. The germline CDR1 and CDR2 sequences are SGHTA and FQGNSA. The ends were cut back, 2 bases at V and 7 bases at J, with 12 bases in the middle. The CDR3 contains 15 residues.

The rearrangement uses TRBV29-1 and TRBJ2-1, with D maybe TRBD2 (6 bases). This CDR3 has 15 amino acids. Germline lookup yields CDR1 SQVTM and CDR2 ANQGSEA. The ends were cut back, 2 bases at V and 0 bases at J, with 11 bases in the middle. The chain's CDR3 is CSVEKVGSSYNEQFF. CDR3 nucleotide sequence: TGCAGCGTTGAAAAGGTCGGGAGCTCCTACAATGAGCAGTTCTTC.

CDR3 DNA sequence: TGTGCCAGCTCAGGAGGGGCGCCTAATTACGAGCAGTACTTC. It specifies CASSGGAPNYEQYF. V and J are TRBV18 and TRBJ2-7; D possibly corresponds to TRBD2 (6 bases). V lost 5 bases, J lost 4 bases, and 15 bases lay in between. In germline, CDR1 is KGHSH, CDR2 LQKENI. This CDR3 region has 14 residues.

V gene TRBV2 combines with J gene TRBJ2-3, with D uncertain. The CDR3 runs 15 residues. Trimming shortened V by 7 bases and J by 2 bases, and 16 bases separated the two germline ends. Germline CDR1 is SNHLY and CDR2 is FYNNEI. The CDR3: CASNGWAGTTDTQYF. DNA of the CDR3: TGTGCCAGCAATGGTTGGGCTGGAACCACAGATACGCAGTATTTT.

V and J are TRBV28 and TRBJ2-1; D call uncertain. Trimming removed 5 bases at V and 2 bases at J, with 7 bases between. CDR1 is MDHEN and CDR2 is SYDVKM in the germline V gene. The CDR3 has 13 amino acids. The CDR3 DNA reads as TGTGCCAGCAGTCTAGACACCTACAATGAGCAGTTCTTC. As protein: CASSLDTYNEQFF.

This clone has a single count. The chain couples TRBV7-2 to TRBJ2-1, with unresolved D. Trimming removed 3 bases at V and 0 bases at J, with 0 bases between. CDR1 SGHTA and CDR2 FQGNSA come from the germline V gene. The length of the CDR3 is 12 residues. The CDR3 is CASSFSYNEQFF. CDR3 DNA sequence: TGTGCCAGCAGCTTCTCCTACAATGAGCAGTTCTTC.

This chain uses TRBV11-2 with TRBJ2-7, with D unclear. From germline, CDR1 is SGHAT and CDR2 FQNNGV. The V and J ends lost 5 bases and 4 bases respectively, with 12 bases between them. The CDR3 runs 13 residues. The CDR3 here is CASSLSAVYEQYF. The DNA for the CDR3 is TGTGCCAGCAGCCTAAGTGCCGTTTACGAGCAGTACTTC. The variable domain in full, completed from reference TRBV11-2 and TRBJ2-7, reads EAGVAQSPRYKIIEKRQSVAFWCNPISGHATLYWYQQILGQGPKLLIQFQNNGVVDDSQLPKDRFSAERLKGVDSTLKIQPAKLEDSAVYLCASSLSAVYEQYFGPGTRLTVT.

The chain recombines TRBV7-8 with TRBJ2-2, with 13 bases identical to TRBD2. With 8 bases clipped from V and 6 bases from J, the junction kept 0 bases outside the gene matches. CDR1 is SGHVS, CDR2 FQNEAQ, per germline. The length of the CDR3 is 13 residues. The CDR3 sequence: CASGTSGAGELFF. DNA for the CDR3: TGTGCCAGCGGGACTAGCGGGGCCGGGGAGCTGTTTTTT.

This clone was seen a handful of times. This chain links TRBV29-1 with TRBJ1-1, with no clear D. Deletions cut 4 bases from V and 3 bases from J, with 6 bases between. This CDR3 is built from 11 residues. The germline V gene has CDR1 SQVTM and CDR2 ANQGSEA. This CDR3 reads CSVVVDTEAFF. CDR3 sequence (DNA): TGCAGCGTTGTTGTGGACACTGAAGCTTTCTTT.

The rearrangement uses TRBV7-2 and TRBJ2-3, with 10 bases identical to TRBD2. CDR1 and CDR2 from the germline V gene are SGHTA and FQGNSA. With 6 bases clipped from V and 6 bases from J, the junction kept 12 bases outside the gene matches. There are 16 residues in the CDR3. The CDR3 sequence: CASRSLAGGIVDTQYF. In DNA, the CDR3 is TGTGCCAGCAGGTCCTTAGCGGGGGGTATCGTGGATACGCAGTATTTT.

This sequence joins TRBV7-8 and TRBJ1-2; 11 nucleotides align to TRBD1. V trimming: 5 bases; J trimming: 4 bases; junction bases outside the gene matches: 9. The CDR3 is made up of 16 amino acids. CDR1 and CDR2 from the germline V gene are SGHVS and FQNEAQ. The CDR3 reads CASSQGQGARSYGYTF. DNA of the CDR3: TGTGCCAGCAGCCAAGGACAGGGGGCTCGCAGCTATGGCTACACCTTC.

The chain links TRBV28 to TRBJ1-2, with 10 bases aligning to TRBD1. With V trimmed by 5 bases and J by 8 bases, 11 bases remained unmatched. The CDR3 contains 15 residues. Per germline, CDR1 MDHEN and CDR2 SYDVKM. DNA for the CDR3: TGTGCCAGCAGTACTCCCAGACAGGGGGCAGAAGGCTACACCTTC. Translated, it gives CASSTPRQGAEGYTF.

The chain is built from TRBV7-3 and TRBJ1-1; unclear D gene. The V and J ends lost 6 bases and 1 base respectively, with 9 bases between them. CDR3 length: 13 amino acids. CDR1 is SGHTA and CDR2 is FQGTGA in the germline V gene. CDR3 nucleotides: TGTGCCAGCAGTACAACGGCGAACACTGAAGCTTTCTTT. This sequence encodes CASSTTANTEAFF.

This clone was seen only a few times. The CDR3 here is CASSHPTGEKLFF. CDR3 DNA: TGCGCCAGCAGCCACCCGACGGGAGAAAAACTGTTTTTT. The genes are TRBV4-1 and TRBJ1-4, with no clear D. Germline V CDR1 and CDR2: MGHRA, YSYEKL. This CDR3 region has 13 residues. V lost 3 bases and J lost 8, with 10 bases in between.

The J gene is TRBJ1-1, the V gene TRBV4-3; weak D call: TRBD1 (5 bases). Germline assignment: CDR1 LGHNA and CDR2 YSLEER. The CDR3 totals 15 residues. The V end was cut by 0 bases, the J end by 3 bases, with 11 bases between. CDR3 bases: TGCGCCAGCAGCCAAGAGAGGGGATTGGACACTGAAGCTTTCTTT. It is translated as CASSQERGLDTEAFF.

This clone appeared a few times. The sample contains more than one DNA sequence encoding this CDR3. This rearrangement joins TRBV20-1 to TRBJ2-3; D ambiguous. Trimming left V 6 bases short and J 3 bases short, with 4 bases between. The CDR3 contains 10 residues. Germline CDR1 reads DFQATT; CDR2 reads SNEGSKA (reference sequence). The CDR3 nucleotides are TGCAGTGCCGCAACAGATACGCAGTATTTT. Protein: CSAATDTQYF.

This clone has just a few counts. The chain is built from TRBV15 and TRBJ1-2; no clear D. Germline lookup yields CDR1 LNHNV and CDR2 YYDKDF (reference sequence). The V end lost 3 bases, the J end lost 0 bases, and 5 bases lay between the germline ends. This CDR3 has 13 amino acids. This CDR3 reads CATSRGTNYGYTF. In nucleotides, the CDR3 is TGTGCCACCAGCAGGGGCACTAACTATGGCTACACCTTC.

The J gene is TRBJ2-7, the V gene TRBV6-5; tentatively, D is TRBD1 or TRBD2 (6 bases each). The germline V gene has CDR1 MNHEY and CDR2 SVGAGI. The V end lost 5 bases, the J end lost 2 bases, and 16 bases lay between the germline ends. The CDR3 consists of 15 residues. CDR3 sequence: CASSKQGGETYEQYF. The CDR3 region has the DNA TGTGCCAGCAGTAAACAGGGCGGGGAGACCTACGAGCAGTACTTC.

This chain uses TRBV7-2 with TRBJ2-1, with D unresolved. Germline V gene sequence: CDR1 SGHTA, CDR2 FQGNSA. Between the trimmed V and J ends, which lost 5 bases and 9 bases, there was a span of 14 bases. The CDR3 length is 13 residues. As DNA, the CDR3 is TGTGCCAGCAGCGCCCAATGGTCCGGTGAGCAGTTCTTC. It specifies CASSAQWSGEQFF.

The genes are TRBV6-1 and TRBJ2-5, with TRBD1 identical over 10 bases. In germline, CDR1 is MNHNS, CDR2 SASEGT. J gave up 4 bases and V 4 bases, and 6 bases lay outside the gene matches. The CDR3 totals 15 residues. CDR3 nucleotide sequence: TGTGCCAGCAGTGTAAACAGGGACAGGGGAGAGACCCAGTACTTC. Protein sequence: CASSVNRDRGETQYF.

This sequence joins TRBV9 and TRBJ2-1; 9 bases line up with TRBD2. The V and J ends lost 1 base and 4 bases, in that order; junction bases with no gene match: 9. There are 17 residues in the CDR3. From germline, CDR1 is SGDLS and CDR2 YYNGEE. CDR3 residues: CASSVSAGGEGYNEQFF. As DNA, the CDR3 is TGTGCCAGCAGCGTATCTGCGGGGGGGGAGGGGTACAATGAGCAGTTCTTC. Drawing the rest from reference TRBV9 and TRBJ2-1, the complete variable domain is DSGVTQTPKHLITATGQRVTLRCSPRSGDLSVYWYQQSLDQGLQFLIQYYNGEERAKGNILERFSAQQFPDLHSELNLSSLELGDSALYFCASSVSAGGEGYNEQFFGPGTRLTVL.

The CDR3 DNA reads as TGCGCCAGCAGCTTGGGAGGGACAGGTCGGGCGGACACTGAAGCTTTCTTT. This gives the protein CASSLGGTGRADTEAFF. The chain employs TRBV5-1 and TRBJ1-1, with TRBD1 identical over 8 bases. With 0 bases clipped from V and 3 bases from J, the junction kept 10 bases outside the gene matches. There are 17 residues in the CDR3. CDR1 and CDR2 from the germline V gene are SGHRS and YFSETQ.

The V call is TRBV5-1, the J call TRBJ2-2, with TRBD1 matching 7 bases. The CDR3 consists of 15 residues. V was clipped by 5 bases and J by 7 bases; unmatched bases: 11. CDR1 is SGHRS, CDR2 YFSETQ, per germline. The CDR3 DNA follows: TGCGCCAGCAGTTCGGTCCCGGGACAGAACGGGGAGCTGTTTTTT. The encoded protein is CASSSVPGQNGELFF.

This clone was seen a few times. The chain is built from TRBV6-1 and TRBJ1-1; a possible D gene is TRBD1 (5 bases). Trimming took 2 bases from V and 1 from J, leaving 5 bases between them. The CDR3 extends over 13 amino acids. CDR1 is MNHNS, CDR2 SASEGT, per germline. The CDR3 loop is CASSETGNTEAFF. In DNA, the CDR3 is TGTGCCAGCAGTGAAACAGGGAACACTGAAGCTTTCTTT.

The chain recombines TRBV5-6 with TRBJ2-7; D possibly corresponds to TRBD2 (6 bases). CDR3 size: 14 residues. CDR1 and CDR2 (germline): SGHDT, YYEEEE. V was clipped by 3 bases and J by 3 bases, with 13 bases between them. The DNA for the CDR3 is TGTGCCAGCAGCTCGGGACTGAGAGGCTACGAGCAGTACTTC. Encoded protein: CASSSGLRGYEQYF.

V is TRBV7-2 and J is TRBJ2-3; D may correspond to TRBD1 or TRBD2 (5 bases each). The CDR3 extends over 17 amino acids. Trimming took off 5 bases at V and 2 bases at J, with 20 bases between the two ends. The germline gives CDR1 SGHTA, CDR2 FQGNSA. DNA for the CDR3: TGTGCCAGCAGCGCTTACCTCCCGGGGCTAATCACAGATACGCAGTATTTT. This translates into CASSAYLPGLITDTQYF.

This chain connects TRBV6-5 to TRBJ1-6; D is unresolved. Trimming removed 0 bases from V and 5 bases from J, with 11 bases in between. The germline gives CDR1 MNHEY, CDR2 SVGAGI. There are 16 residues in the CDR3. The CDR3 reads CASSYSGSGDNSPLHF. CDR3 in DNA: TGTGCCAGCAGTTACTCGGGTAGCGGGGATAATTCACCCCTCCACTTT.

V and J are TRBV7-3 and TRBJ2-5; the match to TRBD1 covers 8 bases. Unmatched junction bases numbered 9, after V lost 5 bases and J lost 1 base. CDR1 and CDR2 (germline): SGHTA, FQGTGA. This CDR3 has 16 amino acids. The CDR3, as DNA: TGTGCCAGCAGCGCAAACGTCAGGGGGCGCCAAGAGACCCAGTACTTC. This gives the protein CASSANVRGRQETQYF.